The entry below gives a single T cell receptor beta chain sequence along with its context. This record comes from a study of blood T cell repertoires in COVID-19. Study context: COVID-19 samples, acute and convalescent, were from the United States, Italy and Spain.

Some clones are missing from TCRdb's copy, which holds only in-frame ones; the method was immunoSEQ multiplex PCR. The table records about 370,000 clones, around 87% of them present only once. The V and J ends lost 8 bases and 0 bases respectively, with 12 bases between them. Germline-derived CDR1 and CDR2 are ENHRY and SYGVKD. The CDR3 contains 14 residues. Sequencing used peripheral blood. The chain has TRBV10-3 and TRBJ2-3; possibly TRBD1 for D (5 bases). The receptor was isolated from a woman aged 25 to 39 with COVID-19, enrolled during active disease. CDR3 loop: CAIRRTSSTDTQYF. The CDR3 bases are TGTGCCATCCGTCGGACATCTAGCACAGATACGCAGTATTTT.